The sequence of this T cell receptor beta chain was determined in a study of blood T cell repertoires in COVID-19. Study at large: Acute and convalescent COVID-19 specimens originated in the United States, Italy and Spain. From T cells, B-cell-depleted T cells, or PBMCs came the material, which was cDNA or gDNA.

CDR1 is SNHLY and CDR2 is FYNNEI in the germline V gene. CDR3 length: 15 residues. V trimming: 4 bases; J trimming: 6 bases; junction bases outside the gene matches: 9. In Cohort 3, a recovered donor had either two negative PCRs, clearance, or symptom resolution. This clone was recorded once. Per the study methods: Nucleated cell counts were estimated from reference gene primer amplification. The method was immunoSEQ multiplex PCR; TCRdb's version includes in-frame clones alone and lacks a portion of them. D and trimming were read from the DNA, whereas the V and J calls and clone size are those reported in that table. The profile covers 250,000 to 300,000 clones, with about 93% appearing a single time and more than 0.95% taken by the ten largest.

This chain joins TRBV2 and TRBJ2-3, with 8 bases matching TRBD2. The sample taken for sequencing was PBMCs or T cells enriched from blood (not recorded which). This receptor was obtained from a woman aged 25 to 39 who had recovered from COVID-19. The CDR3 DNA sequence: TGTGCCAGCAGTGGCCAGCGGGAGATTCGGGATACGCAGTATTTT. Protein: CASSGQREIRDTQYF.